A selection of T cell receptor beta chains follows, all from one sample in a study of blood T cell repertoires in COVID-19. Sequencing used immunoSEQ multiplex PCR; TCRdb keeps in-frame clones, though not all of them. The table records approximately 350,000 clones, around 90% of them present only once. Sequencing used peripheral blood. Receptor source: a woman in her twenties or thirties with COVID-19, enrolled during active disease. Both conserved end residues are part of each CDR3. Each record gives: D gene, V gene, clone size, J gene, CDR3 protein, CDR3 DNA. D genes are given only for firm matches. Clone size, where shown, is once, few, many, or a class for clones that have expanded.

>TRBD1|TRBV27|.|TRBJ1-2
CASSLGQGGYTF
TGTGCCAGCAGTTTGGGACAGGGTGGCTACACCTTC
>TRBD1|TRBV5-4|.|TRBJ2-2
CASSFVQGAGTGELFF
TGTGCCAGCAGCTTCGTACAGGGGGCGGGAACCGGGGAGCTGTTTTTT
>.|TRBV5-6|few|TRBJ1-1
CASSKGHPNTEAFF
TGTGCCAGCAGCAAGGGACACCCGAACACTGAAGCTTTCTTT
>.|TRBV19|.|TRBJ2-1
CASRKPTNEQFF
TGTGCCAGTAGAAAACCTACGAATGAGCAGTTCTTC
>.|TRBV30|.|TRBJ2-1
CAWTSSAQYNEQFF
TGTGCCTGGACCTCTAGCGCTCAATACAATGAGCAGTTCTTC
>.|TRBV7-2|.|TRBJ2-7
CASTGPDGTMQYF
TGTGCCTCCACAGGACCGGACGGAACCATGCAGTACTTC
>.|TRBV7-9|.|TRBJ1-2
CASSSYDLTGWQYGYTF
TGTGCCAGCAGCTCCTACGATCTGACAGGATGGCAGTATGGCTACACCTTC
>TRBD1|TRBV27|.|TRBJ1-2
CASSFDRGGHYGYTF
TGTGCCAGCAGTTTTGACAGGGGGGGACACTATGGCTACACCTTC
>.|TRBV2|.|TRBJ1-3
CASSDGRGFSGNTIYF
TGTGCCAGCAGTGATGGGCGGGGATTCTCTGGAAACACCATATATTTT
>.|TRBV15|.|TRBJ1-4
CATSRAAGSTNEKLFF
TGTGCCACCAGCAGGGCGGCGGGGTCAACTAATGAAAAACTGTTTTTT
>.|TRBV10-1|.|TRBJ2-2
CASSLATGNTGELFF
TGCGCCAGCAGCCTAGCGACGGGCAACACCGGGGAGCTGTTTTTT
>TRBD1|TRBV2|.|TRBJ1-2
CASSPDRTGIYTF
TGTGCCAGCAGCCCCGACCGGACAGGAATCTACACCTTC
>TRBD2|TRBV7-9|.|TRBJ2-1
CASSQGLAGGPFRNNEQFF
TGTGCCAGCAGCCAAGGACTAGCGGGAGGGCCTTTTAGGAACAATGAGCAGTTCTTC